These T cell receptor beta chains were read from a single sample in a study of T cell changes during pregnancy in multiple sclerosis. The table came from immunoSEQ multiplex PCR; TCRdb's copy has only in-frame clones and leaves some out. The data show 40,000 to 60,000 clones, approximately 95% seen once. Sequencing used CD8+ T cells from peripheral blood mononuclear cells, obtained in the first trimester of pregnancy. The receptors come from a female donor with multiple sclerosis, enrolled in a pregnancy study. The CDR3 runs from the conserved cysteine through the conserved F or W. The D gene is left open where the match is weak. Some rows have no size entry. The others give once, few or many, or a class for an expanded clone.

CDR3 length	clone size	D gene	V gene	J gene	CDR3 protein	CDR3 DNA
16	NA	TRBD2	TRBV7-9	TRBJ2-7	CASSGGVLADPYEQYF	TGTGCCAGCAGCGGGGGGGTACTAGCTGATCCCTACGAGCAGTACTTC
15	once	NA	TRBV13	TRBJ2-3	CASSLAAGPRDTQYF	TGTGCCAGCAGCTTAGCCGCGGGACCCAGGGATACGCAGTATTTT
15	NA	TRBD1	TRBV6-1	TRBJ1-4	CASSAPGQGFEKLFF	TGTGCCAGCAGTGCCCCGGGACAGGGGTTTGAAAAACTGTTTTTT
12	NA	NA	TRBV7-2	TRBJ2-7	CASSLTGYEQYF	TGTGCCAGCAGCTTAACAGGGTACGAGCAGTACTTC
13	NA	NA	TRBV2	TRBJ1-2	CASSDTANYGYTF	TGTGCCAGCAGTGACACAGCTAACTATGGCTACACCTTC
14	NA	NA	TRBV4-1	TRBJ2-5	CASSQLADQETQYF	TGCGCCAGCAGCCAACTAGCAGACCAAGAGACCCAGTACTTC
16	once	NA	TRBV4-1	TRBJ2-7	CASSPMGDSAFYEQYF	TGCGCCAGCAGCCCTATGGGGGACTCCGCTTTCTACGAGCAGTACTTC
13	NA	NA	TRBV14	TRBJ1-2	CASSRDTDYGYTF	TGTGCCAGCAGCCGGGACACCGACTATGGCTACACCTTC
16	NA	TRBD2	TRBV7-2	TRBJ2-1	CASSLAVKAGGDEQFF	TGTGCCAGCAGCTTAGCTGTCAAAGCGGGAGGGGATGAGCAGTTCTTC
16	NA	TRBD1	TRBV19	TRBJ1-1	CASSIGQGAGGTEAFF	TGTGCCAGTAGTATCGGACAGGGGGCCGGCGGCACTGAAGCTTTCTTT
14	NA	NA	TRBV9	TRBJ2-3	CASSLSRTTDTQYF	TGTGCCAGCAGCCTTTCAAGGACTACAGATACGCAGTATTTT
14	NA	TRBD1	TRBV5-6	TRBJ2-7	CASSPGTGVYEQYF	TGTGCCAGCAGTCCCGGGACAGGGGTTTACGAGCAGTACTTC
11	NA	NA	TRBV27	TRBJ2-1	CASRLGYEQFF	TGTGCCAGTCGACTAGGGTATGAGCAGTTCTTC
16	once	TRBD2	TRBV5-6	TRBJ2-7	CASSLAVGLAVYEQYF	TGTGCCAGCAGCTTGGCGGTAGGGCTAGCGGTCTACGAGCAGTACTTC
14	NA	TRBD2	TRBV27	TRBJ2-1	CASSGGLAVDEQFF	TGTGCCAGCAGTGGGGGACTAGCGGTCGACGAGCAGTTCTTC
14	NA	NA	TRBV6-5	TRBJ2-3	CASSFGTPTDTQYF	TGTGCCAGCAGTTTCGGGACTCCTACAGATACGCAGTATTTT
16	NA	NA	TRBV9	TRBJ2-1	CASSEYAGDSYNEQFF	TGTGCCAGCAGCGAATACGCGGGCGATAGTTACAATGAGCAGTTCTTC
16	NA	TRBD1	TRBV29-1	TRBJ2-5	CSVDPTSTGTQETQYF	TGCAGCGTTGACCCTACCTCGACAGGGACCCAAGAGACCCAGTACTTC
12	NA	TRBD2	TRBV2	TRBJ2-7	CATLAGDYEQYF	TGTGCCACTCTAGCGGGAGATTACGAGCAGTACTTC
14	NA	NA	TRBV30	TRBJ2-2	CACLTLTETGELFF	TGTGCCTGCTTGACGCTGACAGAGACCGGGGAGCTGTTTTTT
14	NA	NA	TRBV9	TRBJ2-3	CASSVVLGPDTQYF	TGTGCCAGCAGCGTAGTCCTCGGTCCAGATACGCAGTATTTT
12	NA	NA	TRBV11-2	TRBJ2-5	CASSGGLETQYF	TGTGCCAGCAGCGGAGGACTGGAGACCCAGTACTTC
13	NA	NA	TRBV27	TRBJ1-2	CASSSPGTGGYTF	TGTGCCAGCAGTTCTCCAGGGACTGGCGGCTACACCTTC
16	NA	NA	TRBV7-9	TRBJ1-5	CASSPQAVDGNQPQHF	TGTGCCAGCAGCCCACAGGCGGTCGATGGCAATCAGCCCCAGCATTTT
14	NA	NA	TRBV9	TRBJ2-7	CASSPSAASYEQYF	TGTGCCAGCAGCCCCTCCGCGGCTAGCTACGAGCAGTACTTC
15	NA	TRBD2	TRBV6-5	TRBJ2-3	CASGRLAGTSDTQYF	TGTGCCAGCGGAAGACTAGCGGGAACGTCGGATACGCAGTATTTT
15	NA	NA	TRBV10-3	TRBJ2-3	CAIRPDSGISDTQYF	TGTGCCATCAGACCCGATAGCGGCATTTCAGATACGCAGTATTTT
14	NA	NA	TRBV27	TRBJ1-2	CASSPNGQFYGYTF	TGTGCCAGCAGTCCTAACGGACAGTTCTATGGCTACACCTTC
13	once	NA	TRBV4-1	TRBJ1-1	CASSPAENTEAFF	TGCGCCAGCAGCCCCGCGGAGAACACTGAAGCTTTCTTT
16	NA	TRBD2	TRBV5-4	TRBJ2-1	CASSPPLAGRLGEQFF	TGTGCCAGCAGCCCCCCCCTAGCGGGACGCCTGGGAGAGCAGTTCTTC
15	NA	NA	TRBV30	TRBJ1-2	CAWSVPGTGTYGYTF	TGTGCCTGGAGTGTCCCCGGGACTGGTACCTATGGCTACACCTTC
15	once	NA	TRBV19	TRBJ1-5	CASSINIGSNQPQHF	TGTGCCAGTAGTATCAACATTGGTAGCAATCAGCCCCAGCATTTT
13	NA	NA	TRBV19	TRBJ2-1	CASSIGPGYEQFF	TGTGCCAGTAGTATTGGCCCAGGGTATGAGCAGTTCTTC
14	once	NA	TRBV5-1	TRBJ1-1	CASSPGGGVTEAFF	TGCGCCAGCAGCCCCGGGGGGGGCGTCACTGAAGCTTTCTTT
15	medium-sized	NA	TRBV19	TRBJ1-5	CASSIVLRGNQPQHF	TGTGCCAGTAGTATTGTCTTGAGGGGCAATCAGCCCCAGCATTTT
14	few	TRBD2	TRBV11-2	TRBJ2-5	CASSFWGGQETQYF	TGTGCCAGCAGCTTTTGGGGGGGCCAAGAGACCCAGTACTTC
13	NA	NA	TRBV2	TRBJ2-7	CASSDGGHYEQYF	TGTGCCAGCAGTGACGGGGGGCACTACGAGCAGTACTTC
13	once	TRBD1	TRBV6-4	TRBJ1-2	CASSHTGEDGYTF	TGTGCCAGCAGCCATACAGGGGAGGATGGCTACACCTTC
14	NA	NA	TRBV7-8	TRBJ2-2	CASSLGRLAGELFF	TGTGCCAGCAGCTTAGGGCGGTTGGCCGGGGAGCTGTTTTTT
16	NA	NA	TRBV9	TRBJ2-7	CASSVSPGGSSYEQYF	TGTGCCAGCAGCGTATCCCCGGGCGGGTCCTCCTACGAGCAGTACTTC
16	once	TRBD1	TRBV27	TRBJ1-1	CASNTGTVGSGTEAFF	TGTGCCAGCAACACAGGGACAGTGGGCTCGGGCACTGAAGCTTTCTTT
13	NA	TRBD1	TRBV29-1	TRBJ2-2	CSVWDRLTGELFF	TGCAGCGTTTGGGACAGGCTCACCGGGGAGCTGTTTTTT
15	NA	TRBD2	TRBV11-1	TRBJ2-5	CASSLARGEMETQYF	TGTGCCAGCAGCTTAGCGCGGGGGGAAATGGAGACCCAGTACTTC
16	NA	NA	TRBV27	TRBJ2-3	CASSLSQGMWTDTQYF	TGTGCCAGCAGTTTGAGCCAGGGAATGTGGACAGATACGCAGTATTTT
16	NA	TRBD1	TRBV11-2	TRBJ2-7	CASSYTTGTGGSEQYF	TGTGCCAGCAGCTACACAACCGGGACAGGGGGTTCCGAGCAGTACTTC
16	NA	TRBD1	TRBV7-9	TRBJ2-7	CASSLIRDSVSYEQYF	TGTGCCAGCAGCCTAATCCGGGACAGTGTCTCCTACGAGCAGTACTTC
15	NA	NA	TRBV7-9	TRBJ2-3	CASSFSLGRSDTQYF	TGTGCCAGCAGCTTTTCCCTAGGCCGGTCAGATACGCAGTATTTT
13	NA	TRBD2	TRBV25-1	TRBJ2-7	CASRPTSGREQYF	TGTGCCAGCAGGCCGACTAGCGGGCGCGAGCAGTACTTC
12	NA	TRBD1	TRBV29-1	TRBJ2-7	CSARDRAYEQYF	TGCAGCGCCCGGGACAGGGCCTACGAGCAGTACTTC
14	NA	NA	TRBV5-4	TRBJ2-1	CASRMGGPRNEQFF	TGTGCCAGTAGAATGGGGGGACCCCGGAATGAGCAGTTCTTC
13	NA	NA	TRBV7-9	TRBJ1-2	CASVRAENYGYTF	TGTGCCAGCGTGAGGGCGGAGAACTATGGCTACACCTTC
17	NA	TRBD1	TRBV7-6	TRBJ2-5	CASSLGLRTGGRETQYF	TGTGCCAGCAGCCTCGGGCTCCGGACAGGGGGTCGCGAGACCCAGTACTTC